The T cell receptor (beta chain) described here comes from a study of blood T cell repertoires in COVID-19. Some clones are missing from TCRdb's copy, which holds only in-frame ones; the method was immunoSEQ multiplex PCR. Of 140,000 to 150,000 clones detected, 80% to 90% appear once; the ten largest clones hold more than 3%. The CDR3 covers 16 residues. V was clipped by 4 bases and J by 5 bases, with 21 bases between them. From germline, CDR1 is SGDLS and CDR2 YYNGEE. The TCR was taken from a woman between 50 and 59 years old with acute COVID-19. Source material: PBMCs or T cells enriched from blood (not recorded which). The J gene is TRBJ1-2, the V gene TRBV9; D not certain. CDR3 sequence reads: CASSPRGSGFGYGYTF. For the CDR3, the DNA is TGTGCCAGCAGCCCCCGAGGGTCTGGTTTCGGGTATGGCTACACCTTC.